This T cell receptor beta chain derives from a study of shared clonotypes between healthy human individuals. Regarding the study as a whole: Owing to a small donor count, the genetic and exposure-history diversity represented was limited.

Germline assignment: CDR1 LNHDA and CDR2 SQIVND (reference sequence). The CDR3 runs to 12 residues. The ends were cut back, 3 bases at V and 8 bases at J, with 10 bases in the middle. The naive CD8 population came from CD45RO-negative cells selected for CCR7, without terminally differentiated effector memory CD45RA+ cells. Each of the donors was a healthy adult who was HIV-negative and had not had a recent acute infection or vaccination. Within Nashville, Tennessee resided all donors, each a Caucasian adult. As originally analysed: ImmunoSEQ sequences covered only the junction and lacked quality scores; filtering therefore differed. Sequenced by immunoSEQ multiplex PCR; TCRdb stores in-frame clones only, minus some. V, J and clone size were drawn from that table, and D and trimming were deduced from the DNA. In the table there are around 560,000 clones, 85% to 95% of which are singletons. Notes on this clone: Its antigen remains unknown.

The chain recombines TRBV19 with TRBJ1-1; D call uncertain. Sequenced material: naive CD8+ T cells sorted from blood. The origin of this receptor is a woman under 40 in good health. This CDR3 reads CASSITGIEAFF. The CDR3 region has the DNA TGTGCCAGTAGTATCACGGGCATCGAAGCTTTCTTT.